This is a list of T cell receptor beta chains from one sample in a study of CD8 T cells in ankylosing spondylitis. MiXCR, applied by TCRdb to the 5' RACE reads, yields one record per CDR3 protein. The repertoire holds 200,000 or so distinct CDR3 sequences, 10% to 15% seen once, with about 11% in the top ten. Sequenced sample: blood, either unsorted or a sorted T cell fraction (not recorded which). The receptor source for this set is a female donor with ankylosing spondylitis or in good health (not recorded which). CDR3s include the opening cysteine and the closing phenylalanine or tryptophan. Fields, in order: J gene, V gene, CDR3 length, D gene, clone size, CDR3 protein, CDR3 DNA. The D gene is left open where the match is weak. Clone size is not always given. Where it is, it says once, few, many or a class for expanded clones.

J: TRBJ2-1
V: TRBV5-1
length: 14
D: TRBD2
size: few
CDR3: CASSPGTSPNEQFF
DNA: TGCGCCAGCAGCCCGGGGACTAGCCCCAATGAGCAGTTCTTC

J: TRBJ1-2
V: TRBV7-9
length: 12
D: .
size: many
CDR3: CASSSMTPGYTF
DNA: TGTGCCAGCAGCTCAATGACGCCTGGCTACACCTTC

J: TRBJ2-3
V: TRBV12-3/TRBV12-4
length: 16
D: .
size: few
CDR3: CASSPQERRVADTQYF
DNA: TGTGCCAGCAGTCCCCAAGAGCGTCGAGTGGCAGATACGCAGTATTTT

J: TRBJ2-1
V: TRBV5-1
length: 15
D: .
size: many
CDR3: CASSLRGTSYNEQFF
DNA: TGCGCCAGCAGCTTGCGGGGGACCTCCTACAATGAGCAGTTCTTC

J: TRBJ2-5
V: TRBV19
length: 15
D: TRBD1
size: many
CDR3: CASSSWGQAQETQYF
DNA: TGTGCCAGTAGTTCCTGGGGACAGGCACAAGAGACCCAGTACTTC

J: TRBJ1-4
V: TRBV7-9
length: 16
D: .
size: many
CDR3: CASSSRGAATNEKLFF
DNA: TGTGCCAGCAGTTCTCGTGGGGCCGCAACTAATGAAAAACTGTTTTTT

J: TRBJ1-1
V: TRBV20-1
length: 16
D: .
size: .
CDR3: CSARGLGGERGTEAFF
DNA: TGCAGTGCTAGAGGGCTAGGGGGTGAGAGGGGCACTGAAGCTTTCTTT

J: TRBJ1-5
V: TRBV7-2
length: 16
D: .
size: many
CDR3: CASSLIGPRGDQPQHF
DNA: TGTGCCAGCAGCTTGATCGGACCTCGCGGCGATCAGCCCCAGCATTTT

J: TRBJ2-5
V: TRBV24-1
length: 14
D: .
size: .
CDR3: CATSDLYGDPTQYF
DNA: TGTGCCACCAGTGATTTGTACGGGGATCCGACCCAGTACTTC

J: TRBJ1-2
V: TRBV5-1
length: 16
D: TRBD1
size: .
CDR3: CASSLGVGGGGYGYTF
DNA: TGCGCCAGCAGCTTGGGTGTCGGAGGGGGCGGCTATGGCTACACCTTC

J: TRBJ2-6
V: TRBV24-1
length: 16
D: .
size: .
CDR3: CATSDPPGAGANVLTF
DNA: TGTGCCACCAGTGATCCCCCCGGCGCCGGGGCCAACGTCCTGACTTTC

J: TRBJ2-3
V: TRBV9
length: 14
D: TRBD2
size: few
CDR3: CASSATSGDDTQYF
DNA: TGTGCCAGCAGCGCGACTAGCGGGGACGATACGCAGTATTTT

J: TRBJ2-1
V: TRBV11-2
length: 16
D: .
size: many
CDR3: CASSLVSEGALNEQFF
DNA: TGTGCCAGCAGCTTAGTCTCGGAGGGGGCGTTGAATGAGCAGTTCTTC

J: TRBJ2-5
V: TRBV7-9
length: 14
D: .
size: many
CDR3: CASSLDGFQETQYF
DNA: TGTGCCAGCAGCTTAGACGGGTTCCAAGAGACCCAGTACTTC

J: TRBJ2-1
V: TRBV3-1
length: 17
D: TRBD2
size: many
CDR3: CASSQELSGRSYNEQFF
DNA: TGTGCCAGCAGCCAAGAATTAAGCGGGAGGTCCTACAATGAGCAGTTCTTC

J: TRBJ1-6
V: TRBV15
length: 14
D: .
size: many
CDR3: CATSRDDRNSPLHF
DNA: TGTGCCACCAGCAGAGATGACAGGAATTCACCCCTCCACTTT

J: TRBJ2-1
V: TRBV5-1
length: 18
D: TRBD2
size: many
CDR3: CASSLGGLAGGPDNEQFF
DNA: TGCGCCAGCAGCTTGGGTGGACTAGCGGGAGGGCCGGACAATGAGCAGTTCTTC

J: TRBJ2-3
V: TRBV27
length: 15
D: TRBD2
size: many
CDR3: CASSFSSGSTDTQYF
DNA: TGTGCCAGCAGTTTTTCTAGCGGGAGCACAGATACGCAGTATTTT

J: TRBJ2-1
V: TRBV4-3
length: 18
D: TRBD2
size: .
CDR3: CASSQEVMTSGRRYEQFF
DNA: TGCGCCAGCAGCCAAGAGGTCATGACTAGCGGGAGGAGGTATGAGCAGTTCTTC

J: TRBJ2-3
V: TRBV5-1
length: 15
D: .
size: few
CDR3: CASSFTRISTDTQYF
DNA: TGCGCCAGCAGCTTCACCAGGATTAGCACAGATACGCAGTATTTT

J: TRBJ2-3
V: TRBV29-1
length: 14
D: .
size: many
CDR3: CSVPIPESTDTQYF
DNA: TGCAGCGTCCCAATTCCGGAGTCCACAGATACGCAGTATTTT

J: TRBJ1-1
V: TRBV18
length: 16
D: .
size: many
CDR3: CASSPPGSRGNTEAFF
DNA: TGTGCCAGCTCACCTCCGGGAAGCAGGGGAAACACTGAAGCTTTCTTT

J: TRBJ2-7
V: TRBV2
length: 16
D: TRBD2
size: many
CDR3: CAGGEPGLVSRYEQYF
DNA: TGTGCCGGAGGAGAACCGGGACTAGTCTCGAGATACGAGCAGTACTTC

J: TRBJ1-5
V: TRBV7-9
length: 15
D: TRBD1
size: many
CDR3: CASSLEGAGPQPQHF
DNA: TGTGCCAGCAGCTTAGAGGGGGCAGGTCCTCAGCCCCAGCATTTT

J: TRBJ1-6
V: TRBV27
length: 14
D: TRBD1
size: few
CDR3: CASSPRQGASPLHF
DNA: TGTGCCAGCAGTCCAAGACAGGGGGCTTCACCCCTCCACTTT

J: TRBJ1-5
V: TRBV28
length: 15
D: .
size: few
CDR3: CASSPSGGRGQPQHF
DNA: TGTGCCAGCAGTCCATCGGGGGGGAGGGGACAGCCCCAGCATTTT

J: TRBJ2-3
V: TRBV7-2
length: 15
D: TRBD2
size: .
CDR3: CASSLLAGPEGTQYF
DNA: TGTGCCAGCAGCCTCCTAGCGGGACCCGAGGGGACGCAGTATTTT

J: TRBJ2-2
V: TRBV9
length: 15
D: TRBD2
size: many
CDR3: CASSPLIGGAGELFF
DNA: TGTGCCAGCAGCCCATTAATCGGGGGGGCCGGGGAGCTGTTTTTT

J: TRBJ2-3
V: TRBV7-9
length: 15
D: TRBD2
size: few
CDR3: CASSRTSGNTDTQYF
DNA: TGTGCCAGCAGCCGTACTAGCGGGAACACAGATACGCAGTATTTT

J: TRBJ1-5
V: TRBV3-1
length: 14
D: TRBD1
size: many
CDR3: CASSRQGGNQPQHF
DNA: TGTGCCAGCAGCCGCCAGGGGGGCAATCAGCCCCAGCATTTT

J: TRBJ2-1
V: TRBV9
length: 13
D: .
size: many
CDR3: CASSVDGRNEQFF
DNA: TGTGCCAGCAGCGTAGATGGTAGAAACGAGCAGTTCTTC

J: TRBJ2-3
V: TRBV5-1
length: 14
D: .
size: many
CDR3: CASSLNIGTDTQYF
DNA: TGCGCCAGCAGCTTGAATATCGGCACAGATACGCAGTATTTT

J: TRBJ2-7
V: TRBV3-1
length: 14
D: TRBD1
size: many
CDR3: CASSPRTGTYEQYF
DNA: TGTGCCAGCAGCCCCAGGACAGGGACTTACGAGCAGTACTTC

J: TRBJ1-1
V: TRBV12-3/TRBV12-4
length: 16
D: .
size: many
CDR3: CASSPQSAGLGTEAFF
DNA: TGTGCCAGCAGCCCTCAATCGGCAGGGCTAGGTACTGAAGCTTTCTTT

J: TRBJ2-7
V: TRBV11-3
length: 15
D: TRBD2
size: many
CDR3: CASSLYGGSGDEQYF
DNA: TGTGCCAGCAGCTTATACGGGGGGTCTGGGGACGAGCAGTACTTC

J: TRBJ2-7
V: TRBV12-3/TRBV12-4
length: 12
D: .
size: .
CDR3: CASSPGREVQYF
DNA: TGTGCCAGCAGTCCGGGCAGGGAGGTGCAGTACTTC

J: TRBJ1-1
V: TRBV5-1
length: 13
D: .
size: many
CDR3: CASSFDGNTEAFF
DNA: TGCGCCAGCAGCTTTGACGGAAACACTGAAGCTTTCTTT

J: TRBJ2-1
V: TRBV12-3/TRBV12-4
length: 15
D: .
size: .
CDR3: CASSFTGSSYNEQFF
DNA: TGTGCCAGCAGTTTCACGGGTAGCTCCTACAATGAGCAGTTCTTC

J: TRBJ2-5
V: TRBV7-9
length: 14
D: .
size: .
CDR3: CASSYGQTQETQYF
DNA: TGTGCCAGCAGCTACGGACAGACCCAAGAGACCCAGTACTTC

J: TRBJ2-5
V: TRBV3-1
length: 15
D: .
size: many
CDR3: CASSQSRGLQETQYF
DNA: TGTGCCAGCAGCCAGTCCCGGGGACTCCAAGAGACCCAGTACTTC

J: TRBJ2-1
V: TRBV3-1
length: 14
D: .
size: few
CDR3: CASSQVDYEYEQFF
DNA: TGTGCCAGCAGCCAAGTGGACTACGAGTACGAGCAGTTCTTC

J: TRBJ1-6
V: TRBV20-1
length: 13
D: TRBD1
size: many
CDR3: CSAPRDSEGPLHF
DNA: TGCAGTGCGCCCCGGGACAGTGAGGGACCCCTCCACTTT

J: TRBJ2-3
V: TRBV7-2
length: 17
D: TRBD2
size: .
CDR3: CASTSGTSGIMADTQYF
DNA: TGTGCCAGCACCTCCGGGACTAGCGGGATCATGGCAGATACGCAGTATTTT

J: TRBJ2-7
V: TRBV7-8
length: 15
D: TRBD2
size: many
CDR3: CASSMGKRGSYEQYF
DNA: TGTGCCAGCAGCATGGGGAAGCGGGGCTCCTACGAGCAGTACTTC

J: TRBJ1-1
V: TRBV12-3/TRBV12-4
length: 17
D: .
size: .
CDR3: CASSLIRTGGVNTEAFF
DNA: TGTGCCAGCAGTTTAATCCGTACAGGAGGGGTGAACACTGAAGCTTTCTTT

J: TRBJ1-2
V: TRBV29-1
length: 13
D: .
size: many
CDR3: CSVETGRIYGYTF
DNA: TGCAGCGTTGAAACAGGGAGGATCTATGGCTACACCTTC

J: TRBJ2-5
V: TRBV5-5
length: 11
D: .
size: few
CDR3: CASRLGRTQYF
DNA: TGTGCCAGCAGGTTGGGGAGGACCCAGTACTTC

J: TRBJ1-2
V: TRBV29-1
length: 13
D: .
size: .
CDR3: CSPPRGYNYGYTF
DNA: TGCAGCCCACCCAGAGGGTATAACTATGGCTACACCTTC

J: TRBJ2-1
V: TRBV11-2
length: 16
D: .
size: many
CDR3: CASSLSFLVMGREQFF
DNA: TGTGCCAGCAGCTTAAGTTTTTTAGTAATGGGTCGTGAGCAGTTCTTC

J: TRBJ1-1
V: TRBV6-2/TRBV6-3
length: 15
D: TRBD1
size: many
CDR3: CASSSPGTGNTEAFF
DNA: TGTGCCAGCAGTTCCCCCGGGACAGGGAACACTGAAGCTTTCTTT

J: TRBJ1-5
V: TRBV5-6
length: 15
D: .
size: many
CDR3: CASSPGKLTNQPQHF
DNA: TGTGCCAGCAGCCCGGGGAAGTTAACTAATCAGCCCCAGCATTTT

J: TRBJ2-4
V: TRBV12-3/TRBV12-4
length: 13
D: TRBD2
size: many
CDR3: CASSLSGRDIQYF
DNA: TGTGCCAGCAGTTTATCGGGGAGGGACATTCAGTACTTC

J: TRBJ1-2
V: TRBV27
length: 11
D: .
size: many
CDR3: CASSFWGPYTF
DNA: TGTGCCAGCAGTTTTTGGGGACCCTACACCTTC

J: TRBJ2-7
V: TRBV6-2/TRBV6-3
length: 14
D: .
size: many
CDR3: CASSQGGTFYEQYF
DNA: TGTGCCAGCTCGCAGGGGGGGACTTTCTACGAGCAGTACTTC

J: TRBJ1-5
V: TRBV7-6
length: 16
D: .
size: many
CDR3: CASSPFQGPSNQPQHF
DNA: TGTGCCAGCAGCCCGTTCCAGGGACCCAGCAATCAGCCCCAGCATTTT

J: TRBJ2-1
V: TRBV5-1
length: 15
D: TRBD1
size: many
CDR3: CASAPTGGFNNEQFF
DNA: TGCGCCAGCGCCCCGACAGGGGGCTTCAACAATGAGCAGTTCTTC

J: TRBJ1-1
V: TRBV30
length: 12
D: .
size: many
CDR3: CARHRDDEGAFF
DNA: TGTGCCCGCCACCGGGACGACGAGGGAGCTTTCTTT